This is a list of T cell receptor beta chains from one sample in a study of blood T cell repertoires in COVID-19. The protocol was immunoSEQ multiplex PCR, while the TCRdb copy is restricted to in-frame clones and leaves out a portion. Among 140,000 to 150,000 clones listed, over 75% were seen once. Sequences were obtained from peripheral blood. The receptor set was obtained from a woman aged 55-70 years with COVID-19, enrolled during active disease. Each CDR3 is given with its conserved first and last residue. Each record gives: J gene, clone size, D gene, CDR3 length, V gene, CDR3 DNA, CDR3 protein. A D gene is named only where the DNA matches it firmly. Clone size is shown for a subset of rows, as once, few, many or a class of expanded clone.

J gene: TRBJ2-7; clone size: -; D gene: -; CDR3 length: 16; V gene: TRBV9; CDR3 DNA: TGTGCCAGCAGCGACAAACCGGGACTGAGACCCTACGAGCAGTACTTC; CDR3 protein: CASSDKPGLRPYEQYF
J gene: TRBJ2-1; clone size: -; D gene: -; CDR3 length: 14; V gene: TRBV25-1; CDR3 DNA: TGTGCCAGCAGTGAATCTACTTCAGGGAACGAGCAGTTCTTC; CDR3 protein: CASSESTSGNEQFF
J gene: TRBJ2-3; clone size: -; D gene: TRBD2; CDR3 length: 16; V gene: TRBV4-1; CDR3 DNA: TGCGCCAGCAGCCAAGATTCGCGGGGGGTCACAGATACGCAGTATTTT; CDR3 protein: CASSQDSRGVTDTQYF
J gene: TRBJ1-1; clone size: -; D gene: -; CDR3 length: 13; V gene: TRBV10-2; CDR3 DNA: TGCGCCAGCAGTGGGGGCAGGCACACTGAAGCTTTCTTT; CDR3 protein: CASSGGRHTEAFF
J gene: TRBJ1-1; clone size: once; D gene: -; CDR3 length: 15; V gene: TRBV11-2; CDR3 DNA: TGTGCCAGCAACCCCCGCGGGTTTATGAACACTGAAGCTTTCTTT; CDR3 protein: CASNPRGFMNTEAFF
J gene: TRBJ2-2; clone size: few; D gene: -; CDR3 length: 17; V gene: TRBV4-1; CDR3 DNA: TGCGCCAGCAGCCAAGATACTGGGGGCGCGAACACCGGGGAGCTGTTTTTT; CDR3 protein: CASSQDTGGANTGELFF
J gene: TRBJ2-3; clone size: -; D gene: -; CDR3 length: 13; V gene: TRBV15; CDR3 DNA: TGTGCCACCACCGGGGGGCTCGCAGATACGCAGTATTTT; CDR3 protein: CATTGGLADTQYF
J gene: TRBJ1-1; clone size: -; D gene: -; CDR3 length: 14; V gene: TRBV19; CDR3 DNA: TGTGCCAGTAGTATCGGAGCTAGTAACACTGAAGCTTTCTTT; CDR3 protein: CASSIGASNTEAFF
J gene: TRBJ1-5; clone size: few; D gene: -; CDR3 length: 13; V gene: TRBV2; CDR3 DNA: TGTGCCAGCAGTGAACAGCGAGATCAGCCCCAGCATTTT; CDR3 protein: CASSEQRDQPQHF
J gene: TRBJ2-3; clone size: -; D gene: -; CDR3 length: 16; V gene: TRBV7-2; CDR3 DNA: TGTGCCAGCAGCCCGCAAGTGGGGGGGCCTAGAGATACGCAGTATTTT; CDR3 protein: CASSPQVGGPRDTQYF
J gene: TRBJ1-2; clone size: -; D gene: TRBD1; CDR3 length: 15; V gene: TRBV5-1; CDR3 DNA: TGCGCCAGCAGCCCAGCCGGACAGGGAAGAGAAGGCTACACCTTC; CDR3 protein: CASSPAGQGREGYTF
J gene: TRBJ2-7; clone size: -; D gene: TRBD1; CDR3 length: 18; V gene: TRBV4-1; CDR3 DNA: TGCGCCAGCAGCCAAGATCCTCGACAGGGAAAGGGCTCCTACGAGCAGTACTTC; CDR3 protein: CASSQDPRQGKGSYEQYF
J gene: TRBJ2-7; clone size: -; D gene: -; CDR3 length: 15; V gene: TRBV7-3; CDR3 DNA: TGTGCCAGCAGCTTAACCAGGGGTCATATGGACGAGCAGTACTTC; CDR3 protein: CASSLTRGHMDEQYF
J gene: TRBJ2-3; clone size: -; D gene: TRBD2; CDR3 length: 17; V gene: TRBV7-3; CDR3 DNA: TGTGCCAGCAGCTTAATGACCGCGGGGGTCTCCACAGATACGCAGTATTTT; CDR3 protein: CASSLMTAGVSTDTQYF
J gene: TRBJ1-1; clone size: -; D gene: -; CDR3 length: 14; V gene: TRBV6-4; CDR3 DNA: TGTGCCAGCGCCTTGGATCAGGGGAACACTGAAGCTTTCTTT; CDR3 protein: CASALDQGNTEAFF
J gene: TRBJ2-1; clone size: -; D gene: -; CDR3 length: 16; V gene: TRBV7-9; CDR3 DNA: TGTGCCAGCAGCCCGCTAGGGGGGGAATTCTACAATGAGCAGTTCTTC; CDR3 protein: CASSPLGGEFYNEQFF
J gene: TRBJ2-3; clone size: -; D gene: TRBD2; CDR3 length: 15; V gene: TRBV6-5; CDR3 DNA: TGTGCCAGCAGCCTCGGGGGGGCTAGCACAGATACGCAGTATTTT; CDR3 protein: CASSLGGASTDTQYF
J gene: TRBJ1-1; clone size: -; D gene: -; CDR3 length: 17; V gene: TRBV7-9; CDR3 DNA: TGTGCCAGCAGCTTAAGTCAGGCGCTCACTTTAAACACTGAAGCTTTCTTT; CDR3 protein: CASSLSQALTLNTEAFF
J gene: TRBJ1-2; clone size: -; D gene: TRBD1; CDR3 length: 18; V gene: TRBV4-1; CDR3 DNA: TGCGCCAGCAGCCAAGAGGAAGGGACAGGGGCCCTTAACTATGGCTACACCTTC; CDR3 protein: CASSQEEGTGALNYGYTF
J gene: TRBJ2-1; clone size: -; D gene: -; CDR3 length: 13; V gene: TRBV7-3; CDR3 DNA: TGTGCCAGCAGCCCGGGAGCGGCGCAACAGCAGTTCTTC; CDR3 protein: CASSPGAAQQQFF
J gene: TRBJ1-6; clone size: -; D gene: TRBD1; CDR3 length: 14; V gene: TRBV7-9; CDR3 DNA: TGTGCCAGCAGCTCCCTGACAGGGGCTTCACCCCTCCACTTT; CDR3 protein: CASSSLTGASPLHF
J gene: TRBJ1-1; clone size: -; D gene: -; CDR3 length: 17; V gene: TRBV7-7; CDR3 DNA: TGTGCTAGCAGCTTATCCCACCTACGGGTCATGAACACTGAAGCTTTCTTT; CDR3 protein: CASSLSHLRVMNTEAFF
J gene: TRBJ1-6; clone size: -; D gene: -; CDR3 length: 14; V gene: TRBV6-2/TRBV6-3; CDR3 DNA: TGTGCCAGCAGTTATACGAGAGGTCTTCTACCCCTCCACTTT; CDR3 protein: CASSYTRGLLPLHF
J gene: TRBJ1-1; clone size: -; D gene: -; CDR3 length: 13; V gene: TRBV5-1; CDR3 DNA: TGCGCCAGCAGCCCCGGGATTAACTCTGAAGCTTTCTTT; CDR3 protein: CASSPGINSEAFF
J gene: TRBJ2-1; clone size: few; D gene: TRBD1; CDR3 length: 15; V gene: TRBV5-1; CDR3 DNA: TGCGCCAGCAGCTTGGGGGACAGGGGGATGGAAGAGCAGTTCTTC; CDR3 protein: CASSLGDRGMEEQFF
J gene: TRBJ1-2; clone size: -; D gene: -; CDR3 length: 15; V gene: TRBV7-9; CDR3 DNA: TGTGCCAGCAGCTTAGTCCCGCACCCTCGAGGGGGCTACACCTTC; CDR3 protein: CASSLVPHPRGGYTF
J gene: TRBJ1-1; clone size: -; D gene: TRBD1; CDR3 length: 12; V gene: TRBV24-1; CDR3 DNA: TGTGCCACCAGTGATACAGGGGTAGAAGCTTTCTTT; CDR3 protein: CATSDTGVEAFF